What follows describes a single T cell receptor (beta chain). This sample is drawn from a study of blood T cell repertoires in COVID-19. The V and J ends lost 6 bases and 3 bases, in that order; junction bases with no gene match: 5. Germline CDR1 MDHEN, CDR2 SYDVKM. The CDR3 runs to 14 residues. Repertoires were generated with immunoSEQ multiplex PCR, while TCRdb's copy carries only in-frame clones and drops some. Altogether about 300,000 clones are present, roughly 88% being singletons, with the ten largest covering 5.5% to 8.5%. The chain joins TRBV28 to TRBJ2-3; TRBD1 aligns across 8 bases. The specimen sequenced was peripheral blood. This sequence originates from a woman aged 25 to 39 who had recovered from COVID-19. In DNA form, the CDR3 reads TGTGCCAGCAGGTCCAGGGGGCTAACAGATACGCAGTATTTT. It specifies CASRSRGLTDTQYF.